This entry lists 27 T cell receptor beta chains sequenced from one sample in a study of T cells in Graves' hyperthyroidism and ophthalmopathy (dated by TCRdb to 2018 to 2020). The library was generated by multiplex PCR. Data came from an Illumina HiSeq 2000. The TCR beta CDR3 regions were amplified from RNA transcripts. For the first round of RT-PCR on the TCR CDR3, the HTBI primer set was used together with the Qiagen OneStep RT-PCR kit. TCRdb took the public reads, trimmed them with fastp at Q25, ran MiXCR for clone calling and kept in-frame beta chains. Rows matching on CDR3 protein sequence are summarized as one entry with the most common DNA and genes. This sample holds more than 600,000 distinct CDR3 sequences; 16% were observed only once. The biggest ten clones account for roughly 8% of the sample. Sequenced input: blood. These receptors originate from a man between 18 and 29 years old with Graves' hyperthyroidism.

There are many counts of this clonotype. The V call is TRBV7-9, the J call TRBJ2-3, with TRBD2 matching 10 bases. Germline CDR1 and CDR2: SEHNR and FQNEAQ (reference sequence). CDR3 length: 15 amino acids. The ends lost 4 bases at V and 4 bases at J; junction bases unmatched: 5. Here the CDR3 reads CASSYDGLAADTQYF. In DNA form, the CDR3 reads TGTGCCAGCAGCTACGACGGACTAGCGGCAGATACGCAGTATTTT.

This clonotype showed up many times. The gene calls are TRBV7-3 and TRBJ2-1; tentatively, D is TRBD2 (5 bases). There are 14 residues in the CDR3. Trimming removed 1 base at V and 6 bases at J, with 10 bases between. The germline V gene has CDR1 SGHTA and CDR2 FQGTGA. The CDR3 region is CASSLKGSSNEQFF. The CDR3 DNA follows: TGTGCCAGCAGCTTAAAAGGGAGTAGCAATGAGCAGTTCTTC.

V and J are TRBV20-1 and TRBJ2-7; tentatively, D is TRBD2 (5 bases). The CDR3 is 13 residues long. Germline V gene data show CDR1 as DFQATT and CDR2 as SNEGSKA (reference sequence). V was pared by 6 bases and J by 4 bases, with 16 bases between. The CDR3 sequence: CSAAGRASYEQYF. CDR3 bases: TGCAGTGCCGCGGGTAGGGCCTCTTACGAGCAGTACTTC.

This clonotype has only a few counts. The chain couples TRBV20-1 to TRBJ2-4, with D possibly called TRBD1 or TRBD2 (5 bases each). Germline V gene lookup returns CDR1 DFQATT and CDR2 SNEGSKA (reference sequence). V shed 2 bases and J shed 9 bases, with 20 bases lying between them. CDR3 size: 15 residues. CDR3: CSARPAGTYWGIQYF. The CDR3 coding sequence is TGCAGTGCTAGACCTGCCGGGACCTACTGGGGCATTCAGTACTTC.

In its sample, this clonotype was seen a few times. V is TRBV7-2 and J is TRBJ2-1, with D unresolved. V was trimmed by 5 bases and J by 8 bases, leaving 13 bases between them. CDR3 length: 13 residues. CDR1 is SGHTA, CDR2 FQGNSA, per germline. Here the CDR3 DNA reads TGTGCCAGCAGCGCCCGGACCCGGGATGAGCAGTTCTTC. This translates into CASSARTRDEQFF.

Only a few counts were recorded for this clonotype. This chain uses TRBV18 with TRBJ2-2, with 8 bases that match TRBD2. This CDR3 has 17 amino acids. Germline CDR1 KGHSH, CDR2 LQKENI. V lost 1 base and J lost 5; bases outside the gene matches: 9. The CDR3 here is CASSPRNSGSGTGELFF. In DNA, the CDR3 is TGTGCCAGCTCACCACGAAACAGCGGGAGTGGGACCGGGGAGCTGTTTTTT.

This clonotype was seen many times. The V gene is TRBV27, the J gene TRBJ1-2, with D maybe TRBD1 (5 bases). CDR3 size: 15 residues. Germline CDR1 and CDR2: MNHEY and SMNVEV (reference sequence). V was trimmed by 8 bases and J by 4 bases, leaving 20 bases between them. The CDR3 DNA reads as TGTGCCAGCCGTTCTCGCGGATGGGACCTCTATGGCTACACCTTC. Protein product: CASRSRGWDLYGYTF.

There are many counts of this clonotype. V usage is TRBV20-1 and J usage is TRBJ2-7, with TRBD1 matching over 7 bases. CDR3 length equals 14 residues. The germline CDR1 and CDR2 sequences are DFQATT and SNEGSKA (reference sequence). V shed 7 bases and J 1 base; nucleotides not matched to a gene: 10. CDR3 amino acids: CSVAPPGQSYEQYF. The CDR3 coding sequence is TGCAGTGTCGCACCCCCGGGACAGTCCTACGAGCAGTACTTC.

V is TRBV19 and J is TRBJ1-1; D ambiguous. The CDR3 covers 14 residues. The ends were cut back, 5 bases at V and 1 base at J, with 11 bases in the middle. Germline assignment: CDR1 LNHDA and CDR2 SQIVND (reference sequence). The CDR3 DNA follows: TGTGCCAGTAGTTCCGCGGAGAGGAACACTGAAGCTTTCTTT. Its protein product is CASSSAERNTEAFF.

This clonotype was observed a handful of times. The rearrangement uses TRBV7-9 and TRBJ2-3; 11 bases line up with TRBD2. This CDR3 is built from 15 residues. Per the germline V gene, CDR1 is SEHNR and CDR2 is FQNEAQ (reference sequence). V was pared by 3 bases and J by 6 bases, with 5 bases of the junction left unmatched. As DNA, the CDR3 is TGTGCCAGCAGCTTCGGTAGCGGGAGGGTTGATACGCAGTATTTT. It codes for CASSFGSGRVDTQYF.

This chain links TRBV5-1 with TRBJ1-4; unclear D gene. V was clipped by 6 bases and J by 0 bases, with 6 bases between them. CDR1 and CDR2 from the germline V gene are SGHRS and YFSETQ. The CDR3 consists of 13 residues. CDR3: CASMEATNEKLFF. CDR3 bases: TGCGCCAGCATGGAGGCAACTAATGAAAAACTGTTTTTT.

The rearrangement joins TRBV5-1 to TRBJ1-1; 10 bases align to TRBD1. The junction had 2 bases not matched to a gene; V was cut back by 9 bases and J by 3 bases. Germline CDR1 is SGHRS and CDR2 is YFSETQ. This CDR3 has 12 amino acids. In nucleotides, the CDR3 is TGCGCCACCGGGACAGGGGACACTGAAGCTTTCTTT. Amino acids: CATGTGDTEAFF.

The V and J genes are TRBV9 and TRBJ2-1, with TRBD2 matching over 8 bases. This CDR3 has 15 residues. V trimming: 0 bases; J trimming: 3 bases; junction bases outside the gene matches: 2. Germline V gene sequence: CDR1 SGDLS, CDR2 YYNGEE. CDR3 in DNA: TGTGCCAGCAGCGTAGCGGGAGGGGACTACAATGAGCAGTTCTTC. It yields the protein CASSVAGGDYNEQFF.

This clonotype has only a few counts. The chain employs TRBV12-3 or TRBV12-4 and TRBJ1-4; possible D gene TRBD1, 6 bases. The CDR3 runs 13 residues. The germline V and J ends were trimmed by 7 bases and 7 bases, with 13 bases remaining between them. In nucleotides, the CDR3 is TGTGCCAGCAAGGGGGGGCGCGGTGAAAAACTGTTTTTT. Its protein product is CASKGGRGEKLFF.

Only a few counts were recorded for this clonotype. The chain is built from TRBV20-1 and TRBJ2-1, with D uncertain. Germline values: CDR1 DFQATT, CDR2 SNEGSKA (reference sequence). The CDR3 is 12 amino acids. Trimming took off 4 bases at V and 8 bases at J, with 12 bases between the two ends. This chain's CDR3 is CSAIFSLDEQFF. The CDR3 DNA follows: TGCAGTGCTATTTTTAGCTTGGATGAGCAGTTCTTC.

In this sample, this clonotype turned up many times. The chain uses TRBV28 and TRBJ1-2; D unclear. The CDR3 has 15 amino acids. Trimming removed 4 bases from V and 7 bases from J, with 19 bases in between. Germline lookup yields CDR1 MDHEN and CDR2 SYDVKM. The CDR3 DNA reads as TGTGCCAGCAGTTCCCCGGGAAGCCGAGCCGGTGGCTACACCTTC. As protein: CASSSPGSRAGGYTF.

Ten or more counts support this clonotype. This chain links TRBV2 with TRBJ2-1, with D unclear. The CDR3 sequence is 11 residues long. CDR1 is SNHLY and CDR2 is FYNNEI in the germline V gene. V was clipped by 7 bases and J by 6 bases, with 7 bases between them. Here the CDR3 reads CASKVINEQFF. CDR3 nucleotide sequence: TGTGCCAGCAAGGTTATCAATGAGCAGTTCTTC.

The chain uses TRBV28 and TRBJ1-6; 7 bases line up with TRBD1. This CDR3 is built from 14 residues. The V segment lost 6 bases and the J segment 7 bases; nucleotides outside the gene matches: 6. Germline V CDR1 and CDR2: MDHEN, SYDVKM. This CDR3 reads CASRIDRENSPLHF. The DNA of the CDR3 is TGTGCCAGCAGGATCGACAGGGAGAATTCACCCCTCCACTTT. The whole variable domain, filled in from reference TRBV28 and TRBJ1-6, reads DVKVTQSSRYLVKRTGEKVFLECVQDMDHENMFWYRQDPGLGLRLIYFSYDVKMKEKGDIPEGYSVSREKKERFSLILESASTNQTSMYLCASRIDRENSPLHFGNGTRLTVT.

In this sample, this clonotype turned up a few times. The rearrangement uses TRBV5-1 and TRBJ2-7; D is undetermined. This CDR3 contains 13 residues. Germline V gives CDR1 SGHRS, CDR2 YFSETQ. V lost 0 bases and J 5 bases, leaving 9 bases between the germline ends. CDR3 in amino acids: CASSLGGDNEQYF. The CDR3 DNA is TGCGCCAGCAGCTTGGGTGGGGATAACGAGCAGTACTTC.

In its sample, this clonotype was seen many times. The J gene is TRBJ2-7, the V gene TRBV6-1, with a possible D match to TRBD1 (5 bases). The CDR3 extends over 17 amino acids. Per germline, CDR1 MNHNS and CDR2 SASEGT. V was trimmed by 5 bases and J by 2 bases, leaving 22 bases between them. CDR3 region: CASSPLRQSVIPYEQYF. The DNA for the CDR3 is TGTGCCAGCAGTCCCCTTCGACAGTCCGTAATTCCCTACGAGCAGTACTTC.

There are many counts of this clonotype. The gene calls are TRBV3-1 and TRBJ1-6; a weak D match, TRBD1 (5 bases). Trimming shortened V by 2 bases and J by 5 bases, and 10 bases separated the two germline ends. Looked up from germline, CDR1 is LGHDT and CDR2 is YNNKEL (reference sequence). CDR3 length: 15 residues. DNA for the CDR3: TGTGCCAGCAGCCAACATGGGGGGGATAATTCACCCCTCCACTTT. Protein sequence: CASSQHGGDNSPLHF.

This clonotype has a count of ten or more. The genes are TRBV12-3 or TRBV12-4 and TRBJ2-2, with a tentative D call TRBD2 (5 bases). This CDR3 region has 15 residues. The germline V and J ends were trimmed by 3 bases and 7 bases, with 15 bases remaining between them. The CDR3 protein is CASSFLGSADGELFF. The CDR3 DNA is TGTGCCAGCAGTTTCCTAGGGAGTGCAGACGGGGAGCTGTTTTTT.

V and J are TRBV25-1 and TRBJ1-2; 8 nucleotides agree with TRBD1. CDR3 length: 14 amino acids. Germline V lookup: CDR1 MGHDK, CDR2 SYGVNS. The junction had 7 bases not matched to a gene; V was cut back by 7 bases and J by 3 bases. The CDR3 DNA sequence: TGTGCCAGCACCGGGACAGGATCTTACTATGGCTACACCTTC. Encoded protein: CASTGTGSYYGYTF.

This clonotype was seen many times. This rearrangement joins TRBV20-1 to TRBJ1-2; 7 bases fit TRBD1. CDR3 length: 12 residues. V dropped 5 bases and J dropped 5; count of bases not matched to a gene: 5. Per the germline V gene, CDR1 is DFQATT and CDR2 is SNEGSKA (reference sequence). This CDR3 is CSAGDSRYGYTF. CDR3 DNA: TGCAGTGCTGGGGACAGCCGATATGGCTACACCTTC.

This clonotype appeared many times. The chain is built from TRBV29-1 and TRBJ2-7; 12 positions agree with TRBD2. In germline, CDR1 is SQVTM, CDR2 ANQGSEA. The CDR3 is 16 residues long. V dropped 7 bases and J dropped 1; count of bases not matched to a gene: 11. CDR3 loop: CSAWKRLAGDSYEQYF. DNA for the CDR3: TGCAGCGCATGGAAAAGACTAGCGGGAGATTCCTACGAGCAGTACTTC.

The V gene is TRBV7-9, the J gene TRBJ2-1; a possible D gene is TRBD2 (5 bases). Germline CDR1 SEHNR, CDR2 FQNEAQ (reference sequence). The CDR3 is made up of 13 amino acids. The ends were cut back, 5 bases at V and 8 bases at J, with 13 bases in the middle. This chain's CDR3 is CASSATSVDEQFF. CDR3 bases: TGTGCCAGCAGCGCCACTAGTGTCGATGAGCAGTTCTTC.

This chain connects TRBV6-2 or TRBV6-3 to TRBJ2-7; D unclear. V lost 4 bases to trimming and J lost 4 bases, with 8 bases between them. The CDR3 spans 12 residues. Germline lookup yields CDR1 MNHEY and CDR2 SVGEGT. In nucleotides, the CDR3 is TGTGCCAGCAGTTCCCGACATTACGAGCAGTACTTC. Its protein is CASSSRHYEQYF.